This note documents a single TCR beta chain sequence. A single count supports this clone. The antigen this receptor binds is unknown. It has no much larger one-base neighbor in the sample; base qualities were not kept. The data stem from a study of technical replicates of blood from a few donors (dated by TCRdb to about 2017). From the cysteine up to the phenylalanine, the CDR3 has a length of 17 residues. Only the CDR3 DNA is retained, 51 bases long and in frame from the first base. As encoded in the germline V gene, CDR1 is SGDLS while CDR2 is YYNGEE. V is pruned by 4 bases and J by 5 bases, leaving 9 bases of the junction without a gene match. The receptor library was made with the immunoSEQ multiplex PCR assay. Drawn from immuneACCESS, this table holds only the in-frame rearrangements with V and J called that TCRdb kept. Clones are partly lost; checked studies trace under half to an unresolved V gene and leave the rest unexplained. Here the sample has approximately 75,000 clones; approximately 94% occur a single time. Roughly 0.37% of the sample is taken by the ten largest.

The chain joins TRBV9 to TRBJ2-1, with TRBD2 matching 13 junction bases. Sequenced material: T cells isolated from PBMCs. This sequence originates from a human donor in good health. The CDR3 reads CASSPRQGLAGNNEQFF. The DNA reads TGTGCCAGCAGCCCTCGCCAGGGACTAGCGGGAAACAATGAGCAGTTCTTC.